The 24 T cell receptor beta chains in this list originate from one sample, sequenced in a study of blood T cell repertoires in COVID-19. Profiled with immunoSEQ multiplex PCR; TCRdb holds only in-frame clones, not every one. The sample holds around 260,000 clones, over 80% seen once. The sequenced sample was peripheral blood. Receptors originate from a man aged 55 to 70 who had recovered from COVID-19.

The genes are TRBV4-1 and TRBJ2-1; tentative D call: TRBD2 (7 bases). Trimming removed 5 bases at V and 2 bases at J, with 22 bases between. The CDR3 contains 18 residues. Germline lookup yields CDR1 MGHRA and CDR2 YSYEKL. The DNA for the CDR3 is TGCGCCAGCAGCAAAGGGGCACCTCGGGGGGCGACCTACAATGAGCAGTTCTTC. This gives the protein CASSKGAPRGATYNEQFF.

The chain joins TRBV5-1 to TRBJ2-1; a weak D match, TRBD2 (7 bases). V was trimmed by 8 bases and J by 0 bases, leaving 18 bases between them. Per the germline V gene, CDR1 is SGHRS and CDR2 is YFSETQ. This CDR3 is 16 amino acids long. The CDR3 here is CASVEGGLSSYNEQFF. CDR3 in DNA: TGCGCCAGTGTGGAGGGGGGACTAAGCTCCTACAATGAGCAGTTCTTC. The variable domain in full, with the rest retrieved from reference TRBV5-1 and TRBJ2-1, is KAGVTQTPRYLIKTRGQQVTLSCSPISGHRSVSWYQQTPGQGLQFLFEYFSETQRNKGNFPGRFSGRQFSNSRSEMNVSTLELGDSALYLCASVEGGLSSYNEQFFGPGTRLTVL.

The chain employs TRBV5-1 and TRBJ2-7, with 13 bases fitting TRBD2. Germline V gene data show CDR1 as SGHRS and CDR2 as YFSETQ. The CDR3 totals 15 residues. Trimming cost V 4 bases and J 1 base; bases outside gene matches: 2. CDR3 sequence: CASSTGLAGSYEQYF. The CDR3, as DNA: TGCGCCAGCAGCACGGGACTAGCGGGATCCTACGAGCAGTACTTC.

This chain connects TRBV6-5 to TRBJ1-6, with D possibly matching TRBD1 (5 bases). The CDR3 has 15 residues. The V end lost 6 bases, the J end lost 6 bases, and 15 bases lay between the germline ends. Germline CDR1 and CDR2: MNHEY and SVGAGI. DNA of the CDR3: TGTGCCAGCAGACGGCGACAGTTGGCTAATTCACCCCTCCACTTT. Its translation: CASRRRQLANSPLHF.

The chain combines TRBV5-5 with TRBJ1-1, with unresolved D. The germline V and J ends were trimmed by 4 bases and 2 bases, with 9 bases remaining between them. CDR1 is SGHKS, CDR2 YYEKEE, per germline (reference sequence). This CDR3 has 13 residues. CDR3 nucleotides: TGTGCCAGCAGCCGCCCGACTAACACTGAAGCTTTCTTT. The encoded protein is CASSRPTNTEAFF.

This chain connects TRBV30 to TRBJ1-2; 9 bases are a match to TRBD1. Germline values: CDR1 GTSNPN, CDR2 SVGIG (reference sequence). Unmatched junction bases numbered 1, after V lost 6 bases and J lost 2 bases. The CDR3 has 12 residues. The CDR3 DNA follows: TGTGCCTGTACAGGGGGCAACTATGGCTACACCTTC. It translates to CACTGGNYGYTF.

This chain joins TRBV5-1 and TRBJ1-1, with D unresolved. This CDR3 has 14 residues. Trimming cost V 4 bases and J 4 bases, with 14 bases left between them. CDR1 is SGHRS, CDR2 YFSETQ, per germline. The CDR3 DNA is TGCGCCAGCAGCCCACTCAACAGCCCCACTGAAGCTTTCTTT. Protein sequence: CASSPLNSPTEAFF.

The chain employs TRBV5-4 and TRBJ1-2; D may be TRBD1 (6 bases). The CDR3 extends over 13 amino acids. Trimming shortened V by 0 bases and J by 5 bases, and 8 bases separated the two germline ends. Germline V gives CDR1 SGHNT, CDR2 YYREEE (reference sequence). The CDR3 coding sequence is TGTGCCAGCAGCTTGGTAACAGGGTATGGCTACACCTTC. Residues: CASSLVTGYGYTF.

The chain recombines TRBV30 with TRBJ2-3, with D tentatively TRBD2 (6 bases). Germline assignment: CDR1 GTSNPN and CDR2 SVGIG (reference sequence). CDR3 length: 12 residues. The germline V and J ends were trimmed by 5 bases and 7 bases, with 13 bases remaining between them. CDR3 in DNA: TGTGCCTGGGGGGGACTTTCCCATACGCAGTATTTT. This gives the protein CAWGGLSHTQYF.

This clone was seen a few times. The rearrangement joins TRBV5-1 to TRBJ1-4; weak D call: TRBD1 (5 bases). The germline gives CDR1 SGHRS, CDR2 YFSETQ. CDR3 length: 16 amino acids. Between the trimmed V and J ends, which lost 1 base and 5 bases, there was a span of 15 bases. The CDR3 coding sequence is TGCGCCAGCAGCTTGACAACTGGGGGGGAAAATGAAAAACTGTTTTTT. It encodes CASSLTTGGENEKLFF.

The chain combines TRBV6-5 with TRBJ1-2; TRBD1 aligns across 9 bases. Germline assignment: CDR1 MNHEY and CDR2 SVGAGI. V was clipped by 2 bases and J by 0 bases; unmatched bases: 4. This CDR3 spans 16 amino acids. CDR3 loop: CASSYGQGSANYGYTF. The CDR3 DNA reads TGTGCCAGCAGTTACGGACAGGGGTCTGCTAACTATGGCTACACCTTC.

V is TRBV4-1 and J is TRBJ2-7; D is perhaps TRBD2 (6 bases). Trimming took 1 base from V and 4 from J, leaving 11 bases between them. Germline CDR1 reads MGHRA; CDR2 reads YSYEKL. This CDR3 is built from 14 residues. The CDR3 spells CASSQAEGRYEQYF. Written as DNA, the CDR3 is TGCGCCAGCAGCCAAGCGGAGGGAAGGTACGAGCAGTACTTC.

As for this clone: Other DNA sequences in the same sample also yield this CDR3. V is TRBV4-1 and J is TRBJ2-5; D gene uncertain. The CDR3 extends over 13 amino acids. V dropped 4 bases and J dropped 2 bases, with 8 bases sitting between them. Germline CDR1 MGHRA, CDR2 YSYEKL. The CDR3 loop reads CASSRGPQETQYF. CDR3 in DNA: TGCGCCAGCAGCCGTGGGCCTCAAGAGACCCAGTACTTC.

This chain connects TRBV3-1 (or the pseudogene TRBV3-2) to TRBJ2-2; 7 nucleotides match TRBD2. This CDR3 spans 16 amino acids. Germline CDR1 LGHDT, CDR2 YNNKEL (reference sequence). V shed 1 base, J shed 1 base, and the junction held 3 bases outside the gene matches. Here the CDR3 DNA reads TGTGCCAGCAGCCAAGGAGGGAGGGGGAACACCGGGGAGCTGTTTTTT. It translates to CASSQGGRGNTGELFF.

This sequence joins TRBV28 and TRBJ2-4; 10 bases agree with TRBD1. Germline lookup yields CDR1 MDHEN and CDR2 SYDVKM. The CDR3 runs 15 residues. Trimming took 5 bases from V and 5 from J; bases not matched to a gene: 6. Here the CDR3 reads CASSPDRGLENIQYF. CDR3 nucleotide sequence: TGTGCCAGCAGTCCTGACAGGGGGCTGGAAAACATTCAGTACTTC.

V is TRBV21-1 and J is TRBJ2-1; TRBD2 was called by the table and not checked on the DNA. TRBV21-1 corresponds to a pseudogene. The CDR3 totals 19 residues. Here the CDR3 DNA reads TGTGCCAGCAGCATCCCCGGGCGGCAACTAGCGGCACTTCGATATGAGCAGTTCTTC. Its translation: CASSIPGRQLAALRYEQFF.

The gene calls are TRBV29-1 and TRBJ2-3, with TRBD1 matching over 10 bases. Germline CDR1 is SQVTM and CDR2 is ANQGSEA. Trimming at V came to 7 bases and at J to 6 bases, leaving 10 bases not matched to a gene. The CDR3 has 14 residues. Here the CDR3 DNA reads TGCAGCGCCAGACAGGGGGCAGGGGGGGATACGCAGTATTTT. It specifies CSARQGAGGDTQYF.

The chain's CDR3 is CASRRLSSSPGELFF. CDR3 DNA: TGCGCCAGCAGACGGCTGTCTAGCTCGCCCGGGGAGCTGTTTTTT. This chain connects TRBV5-1 to TRBJ2-2; a weak D match, TRBD2 (5 bases). Germline CDR1 and CDR2: SGHRS and YFSETQ. Trimming shortened V by 5 bases and J by 6 bases, and 17 bases separated the two germline ends. The CDR3 runs to 15 residues.

The chain recombines TRBV5-1 with TRBJ2-3; D unclear. The V end lost 4 bases, the J end lost 1 base, and 10 bases lay between the germline ends. CDR3 size: 14 residues. The V gene's germline CDR1 is SGHRS and CDR2 YFSETQ. Here the CDR3 DNA reads TGCGCCAGCAGCCCGGATCAGGGCACAGATACGCAGTATTTT. Translation: CASSPDQGTDTQYF.

This clone was counted many times. V is TRBV5-1 and J is TRBJ2-7; D perhaps matches TRBD2 (6 bases). V was clipped by 4 bases and J by 4 bases, with 18 bases between them. The CDR3 runs to 15 residues. Germline lookup yields CDR1 SGHRS and CDR2 YFSETQ. The CDR3 here is CASSPDGSSVYEQYF. As DNA, the CDR3 is TGCGCCAGCAGCCCAGACGGGAGTAGCGTATACGAGCAGTACTTC.

V is TRBV10-3 and J is TRBJ2-7; D is perhaps TRBD1 (7 bases). Germline CDR1 ENHRY, CDR2 SYGVKD. The CDR3 is 14 residues long. The V and J ends lost 8 bases and 3 bases respectively, with 17 bases between them. The CDR3 region is CAISRSGGSYEQYF. The CDR3 DNA sequence: TGTGCCATCTCCCGATCAGGGGGGAGCTACGAGCAGTACTTC.

The chain employs TRBV30 and TRBJ1-2; D is perhaps TRBD1 (5 bases). V was clipped by 2 bases and J by 5 bases, with 9 bases between them. CDR3 length: 12 amino acids. The germline CDR1 and CDR2 sequences are GTSNPN and SVGIG (reference sequence). The CDR3 nucleotides read TGTGCCTGGAGTTGGGGGGGATATGGCTACACCTTC. It is translated as CAWSWGGYGYTF. Looking up the rest from reference TRBV30 and TRBJ1-2 gives the full variable domain: SQTIHQWPATLVQPVGSPLSLECTVEGTSNPNLYWYRQAAGRGLQLLFYSVGIGQISSEVPQNLSASRPQDRQFILSSKKLLLSDSGFYLCAWSWGGYGYTFGSGTRLTVV.

In its sample, this clone was seen a few times. This chain joins TRBV7-9 and TRBJ2-7; 15 bases agree with TRBD2. The CDR3 totals 16 residues. The J segment lost 9 bases and the V segment lost 1 base, leaving 7 bases of the junction unmatched. Germline V lookup: CDR1 SEHNR, CDR2 FQNEAQ (reference sequence). CDR3 region: CASSLGGTSGRNVQYF. In DNA, the CDR3 is TGTGCCAGCAGCTTAGGGGGGACTAGCGGGAGGAACGTGCAGTACTTC. Full variable domain (missing parts from reference TRBV7-9 and TRBJ2-7): DTGVSQNPRHKITKRGQNVTFRCDPISEHNRLYWYRQTLGQGPEFLTYFQNEAQLEKSRLLSDRFSAERPKGSFSTLEIQRTEQGDSAMYLCASSLGGTSGRNVQYFGPGTRLTVT.

V is TRBV28 and J is TRBJ1-6; D is possibly TRBD1 (6 bases). The CDR3 totals 14 residues. CDR1 and CDR2 from the germline V gene are MDHEN and SYDVKM. V was clipped by 3 bases and J by 9 bases, with 12 bases between them. CDR3: CASSFRGLGSPLHF. The DNA of the CDR3 is TGTGCCAGCAGTTTCAGGGGTTTGGGTTCACCCCTCCACTTT.